This entry lists 25 T cell receptor beta chains sequenced from one sample in a study of cytomegalovirus exposure and HLA in healthy donors. The PCR contained 60 Vbeta and 13 Jbeta primers. Sequencing used immunoSEQ multiplex PCR; TCRdb keeps in-frame clones, though not all of them. Here the sample spans about 180,000 clones, 80% being singletons. What was sequenced was PBMCs. The receptors derive from a woman aged 25 to 39 in good health and CMV-seronegative.

This clone has only one observation. This rearrangement joins TRBV12-5 to TRBJ2-3; TRBD2 aligns across 11 bases. The germline gives CDR1 LGHNT, CDR2 FRNRAP. V lost 2 bases to trimming and J lost 4 bases; unmatched junction nucleotides: 11. This CDR3 contains 18 residues. CDR3 bases: TGTGCTAGTGGTTTGCCCCCGACTAGCGGGGTGTTCGCAGATACGCAGTATTTT. Translation: CASGLPPTSGVFADTQYF.

The gene calls are TRBV9 and TRBJ1-5; D may be TRBD1 (5 bases). V shed 9 bases and J shed 0 bases, with 13 bases lying between them. The CDR3 length is 14 residues. Germline loops: CDR1 SGDLS, CDR2 YYNGEE. The CDR3 here is CATPDRYSNQPQHF. DNA for the CDR3: TGTGCCACCCCCGACAGATATAGCAATCAGCCCCAGCATTTT.

The chain has TRBV7-6 and TRBJ2-2; 7 bases match TRBD1. V dropped 2 bases and J dropped 7; count of bases not matched to a gene: 7. From germline, CDR1 is SGHVS and CDR2 FNYEAQ. This CDR3 spans 15 amino acids. The chain's CDR3 is CASSLFDRAGGELFF. The CDR3 nucleotides read TGTGCCAGCAGCTTATTTGACAGGGCGGGCGGGGAGCTGTTTTTT.

This chain links TRBV9 with TRBJ1-4; D is unresolved. The CDR3 runs to 14 residues. Per the germline V gene, CDR1 is SGDLS and CDR2 is YYNGEE. The V end was cut by 3 bases, the J end by 0 bases, with 6 bases between. The CDR3 loop is CASSATATNEKLFF. CDR3 bases: TGTGCCAGCAGCGCCACAGCAACTAATGAAAAACTGTTTTTT.

The chain carries TRBV19 and TRBJ1-1; D not certain. CDR1 and CDR2 (germline): LNHDA, SQIVND (reference sequence). This CDR3 is 14 amino acids long. Trimming stripped 3 bases from V and 3 bases from J, with 11 bases between. CDR3 amino acids: CASSIFRSDTEAFF. The CDR3 nucleotides read TGTGCCAGTAGTATTTTTCGCTCGGACACTGAAGCTTTCTTT.

The chain combines TRBV4-2 with TRBJ2-5; TRBD2 matches at 15 bases. The ends lost 4 bases at V and 5 bases at J; junction bases unmatched: 5. The V gene's germline CDR1 is LGHNA and CDR2 YNFKEQ. CDR3 size: 16 residues. CDR3 nucleotide sequence: TGTGCCAGCAGCCCCTCCGGGACTAGCGGGGGGGAGACCCAGTACTTC. Translating gives CASSPSGTSGGETQYF.

This chain uses TRBV4-3 with TRBJ1-3; unclear D gene. The CDR3 covers 16 residues. V was shortened by 1 base and J by 2 bases, with 12 bases between the two germline ends. CDR1 and CDR2 (germline): LGHNA, YSLEER. In nucleotides, the CDR3 is TGCGCCAGCAGCCAAGCCACGGAGGGAGCTGGAAACACCATATATTTT. Translated, it gives CASSQATEGAGNTIYF.

The genes are TRBV23-1 and TRBJ1-6; D ambiguous. TRBV23-1 belongs to the ORF category, with a function that is uncertain. The CDR3 runs to 13 residues. Between the trimmed V and J ends, which lost 6 bases and 6 bases, there was a span of 9 bases. CDR3: CASSALVNSPLHF. The CDR3 DNA reads as TGCGCCAGCAGCGCACTAGTTAATTCACCCCTCCACTTT.

This clone was seen once. The chain couples TRBV19 to TRBJ1-5; 7 bases align to TRBD1. The CDR3 spans 13 residues. Trimming cost V 7 bases and J 0 bases; bases outside gene matches: 0. CDR1 and CDR2 from the germline V gene are LNHDA and SQIVND (reference sequence). CDR3 coding DNA: TGTGCCAGTACAGGGGGTAGCAATCAGCCCCAGCATTTT. This sequence encodes CASTGGSNQPQHF. Full variable domain (rest looked up from reference TRBV19 and TRBJ1-5): DGGITQSPKYLFRKEGQNVTLSCEQNLNHDAMYWYRQDPGQGLRLIYYSQIVNDFQKGDIAEGYSVSREKKESFPLTVTSAQKNPTAFYLCASTGGSNQPQHFGDGTRLSIL.

The chain combines TRBV7-6 with TRBJ1-2, with D possibly matching TRBD1 (5 bases). Germline V gives CDR1 SGHVS, CDR2 FNYEAQ. CDR3 length equals 14 residues. V was clipped by 5 bases and J by 8 bases, with 18 bases between them. For the CDR3, the DNA is TGTGCCAGCAGCGAGAGCAGGGAACTGGAGGGCTACACCTTC. This encodes CASSESRELEGYTF.

The chain recombines TRBV19 with TRBJ1-1, with a tentative D call TRBD1 (5 bases). The ends were cut back, 5 bases at V and 9 bases at J, with 16 bases in the middle. The CDR3 extends over 13 amino acids. Germline V CDR1 and CDR2: LNHDA, SQIVND (reference sequence). CDR3 sequence (DNA): TGTGCCAGTAGTTATGGGGGAGGAATGAAAGCTTTCTTT. It translates to CASSYGGGMKAFF.

This clone appeared once. The chain combines TRBV14 with TRBJ2-2; 12 nucleotides match TRBD1. V was pared by 4 bases and J by 6 bases, with 6 bases of the junction left unmatched. The V gene's germline CDR1 is SGHDN and CDR2 FVKESK. This CDR3 comprises 16 residues. The CDR3 reads CASSLRDRGRPGELFF. In DNA form, the CDR3 reads TGTGCCAGCAGCCTAAGGGACAGGGGGCGCCCCGGGGAGCTGTTTTTT.

The rearrangement joins TRBV7-9 to TRBJ1-6; D perhaps matches TRBD1 (6 bases). The V gene's germline CDR1 is SEHNR and CDR2 FQNEAQ (reference sequence). This CDR3 spans 16 amino acids. Trimming removed 5 bases from V and 2 bases from J, with 13 bases in between. The CDR3 DNA reads as TGTGCCAGCAGCAACAGGGACCTCCCCTATAATTCACCCCTCCACTTT. Translation gives CASSNRDLPYNSPLHF.

Remarks on this clone: Mismatch with germline at one junction end may stem from a read error. The chain couples TRBV28 to TRBJ1-2, with D uncertain. Per germline, CDR1 MDHEN and CDR2 SYDVKM. The CDR3 runs to 12 residues. Here the CDR3 reads CASSLAGSLYHF. In nucleotides, the CDR3 is TGTGCCAGCAGTTTAGCCGGGTCCCTATATCACTTC.

The rearrangement links TRBV5-4 to TRBJ2-7; 8 bases match TRBD1. There are 17 residues in the CDR3. Trimming at V came to 2 bases and at J to 2 bases, leaving 12 bases not matched to a gene. The V gene's germline CDR1 is SGHNT and CDR2 YYREEE (reference sequence). The CDR3 is CASSLPGSGGLAYEQYF. The CDR3 DNA sequence: TGTGCCAGCAGCTTACCAGGTTCAGGGGGCCTGGCCTACGAGCAGTACTTC.

This clone occurred a few times. The same CDR3 is also encoded by other DNA sequences in this sample. The CDR3 loop is CASSPLPTGELFF. DNA for the CDR3: TGTGCCAGCTCACCACTCCCGACCGGGGAGCTGTTTTTT. The chain uses TRBV18 and TRBJ2-2, with D uncertain. The CDR3 covers 13 residues. V lost 1 base, J lost 5 bases, and 5 bases lay in between. Germline CDR1 is KGHSH and CDR2 is LQKENI.

This sequence joins TRBV10-2 and TRBJ1-2; a weak D match, TRBD1 (6 bases). V lost 1 base and J lost 1, with 19 bases in between. CDR1 WSHSY and CDR2 SAAADI come from the germline V gene. The CDR3 covers 18 residues. The CDR3 nucleotides are TGCGCCAGCAGTGAGTACCTGCAAATGGGGGCGCATAACTATGGCTACACCTTC. Residues: CASSEYLQMGAHNYGYTF.

A few counts support this clone. The chain links TRBV7-2 to TRBJ2-7; 7 bases line up with TRBD1. The CDR3 has 14 amino acids. Germline loops: CDR1 SGHTA, CDR2 FQGNSA. J lost 3 bases, V lost 5 bases, and 7 bases had no gene match. CDR3 in amino acids: CASSPTGSFYEQYF. In nucleotides, the CDR3 is TGTGCCAGCAGCCCGACAGGGTCTTTCTACGAGCAGTACTTC. The variable domain in full, completed from reference TRBV7-2 and TRBJ2-7, reads GAGVSQSPSNKVTEKGKDVELRCDPISGHTALYWYRQSLGQGLEFLIYFQGNSAPDKSGLPSDRFSAERTGGSVSTLTIQRTQQEDSAVYLCASSPTGSFYEQYFGPGTRLTVT.

V is TRBV5-6 and J is TRBJ2-7; D is possibly TRBD1 (6 bases). V dropped 7 bases and J dropped 10 bases, with 15 bases sitting between them. This CDR3 region has 11 residues. Germline CDR1 is SGHDT and CDR2 is YYEEEE. CDR3 protein: CASVDRDTQYF. The CDR3, as DNA: TGTGCCAGCGTCGACCGGGACACTCAGTACTTC.

This sequence joins TRBV7-9 and TRBJ2-2; 8 bases map to TRBD2. V shed 7 bases, J shed 2 bases, and the junction held 12 bases outside the gene matches. The CDR3 contains 17 residues. Germline CDR1 is SEHNR and CDR2 is FQNEAQ (reference sequence). This CDR3 reads CASIEWGSGVNTGELFF. DNA for the CDR3: TGTGCCAGCATCGAATGGGGTAGCGGGGTTAACACCGGGGAGCTGTTTTTT.

The CDR3 DNA follows: TGCGCCAGCAGCCAAGTGACAGGGGGCGGCTCCGAAGCTTTCTTT. Its protein product is CASSQVTGGGSEAFF. The V and J genes are TRBV4-3 and TRBJ1-1, with 10 bases that match TRBD1. Germline V gene sequence: CDR1 LGHNA, CDR2 YSLEER. V lost 1 base to trimming and J lost 8 bases; unmatched junction nucleotides: 7. The CDR3 is made up of 15 amino acids.

This chain connects TRBV29-1 to TRBJ1-1; TRBD1 agrees at 7 bases. The V segment lost 7 bases and the J segment 5 bases; nucleotides outside the gene matches: 10. The V gene's germline CDR1 is SQVTM and CDR2 ANQGSEA. CDR3 length: 13 residues. The CDR3, as DNA: TGCAGCGCTACAAAACAGGGACAGACTGAAGCTTTCTTT. It is translated as CSATKQGQTEAFF.

The chain combines TRBV5-5 with TRBJ1-2; 9 nucleotides align to TRBD1. Germline V gene data show CDR1 as SGHKS and CDR2 as YYEKEE (reference sequence). V was clipped by 0 bases and J by 4 bases; unmatched bases: 4. CDR3 length equals 15 residues. The CDR3 DNA reads TGTGCCAGCAGCTTGGGGACAGGGGATATCTATGGCTACACCTTC. Translation gives CASSLGTGDIYGYTF.

This chain links TRBV12-5 with TRBJ2-7, with D possibly matching TRBD1 (5 bases). The germline V gene has CDR1 LGHNT and CDR2 FRNRAP. The length of the CDR3 is 13 residues. V gave up 0 bases and J gave up 6 bases, with 9 bases separating them. CDR3 nucleotide sequence: TGTGCTAGTGGTTTGGTACCCAGGGCCGAGCAGTACTTC. Its protein is CASGLVPRAEQYF.

The CDR3 nucleotides read TGTGCCAGCTCACCGTATGGGGCAAACACCGGGGAGCTGTTTTTT. It yields the protein CASSPYGANTGELFF. The chain uses TRBV18 and TRBJ2-2, with D possibly TRBD1 on 5 matching bases. Germline-derived CDR1 and CDR2 are KGHSH and LQKENI. This CDR3 spans 15 amino acids. V was pared by 3 bases and J by 2 bases, with 10 bases between. Drawing the rest from reference TRBV18 and TRBJ2-2, the complete variable domain is NAGVMQNPRHLVRRRGQEARLRCSPMKGHSHVYWYRQLPEEGLKFMVYLQKENIIDESGMPKERFSAEFPKEGPSILRIQQVVRGDSAAYFCASSPYGANTGELFFGEGSRLTVL.